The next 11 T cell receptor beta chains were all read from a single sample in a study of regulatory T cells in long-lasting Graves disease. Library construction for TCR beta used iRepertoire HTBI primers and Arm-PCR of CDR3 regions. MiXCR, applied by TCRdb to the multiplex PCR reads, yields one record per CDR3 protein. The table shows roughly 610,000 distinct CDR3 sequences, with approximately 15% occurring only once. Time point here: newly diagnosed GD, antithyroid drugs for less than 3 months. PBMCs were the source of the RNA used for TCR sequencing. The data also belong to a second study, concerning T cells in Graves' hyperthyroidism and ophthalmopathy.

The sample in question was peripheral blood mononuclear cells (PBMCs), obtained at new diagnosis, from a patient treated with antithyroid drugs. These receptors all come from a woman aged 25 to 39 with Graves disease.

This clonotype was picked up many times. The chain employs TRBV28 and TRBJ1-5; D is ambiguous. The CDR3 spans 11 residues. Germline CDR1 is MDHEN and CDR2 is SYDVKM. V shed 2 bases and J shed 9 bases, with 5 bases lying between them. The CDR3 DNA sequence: TGTGCCAGCAGTTTAGCTTGGCCCCAGCATTTT. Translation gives CASSLAWPQHF.

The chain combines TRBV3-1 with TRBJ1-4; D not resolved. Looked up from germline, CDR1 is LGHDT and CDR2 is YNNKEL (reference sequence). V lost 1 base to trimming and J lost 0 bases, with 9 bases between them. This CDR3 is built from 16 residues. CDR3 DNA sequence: TGTGCCAGCAGCCAAGGGGTCTGGGCAACTAATGAAAAACTGTTTTTT. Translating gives CASSQGVWATNEKLFF.

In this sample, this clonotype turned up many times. This CDR3 is CASSRGQTGNTIYF. CDR3 bases: TGTGCCAGTAGTAGGGGACAGACTGGAAACACCATATATTTT. The V call is TRBV19, the J call TRBJ1-3, with 7 bases that match TRBD1. This CDR3 region has 14 residues. V gave up 4 bases and J gave up 2 bases; unmatched junction bases: 2. CDR1 and CDR2 (germline): LNHDA, SQIVND (reference sequence).

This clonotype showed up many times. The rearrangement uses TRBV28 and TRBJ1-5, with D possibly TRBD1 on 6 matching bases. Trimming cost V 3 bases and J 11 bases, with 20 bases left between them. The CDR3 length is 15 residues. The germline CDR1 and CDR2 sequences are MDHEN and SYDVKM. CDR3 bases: TGTGCCAGCAGTTTTAATTCAGGGGCCGCCATGACCCAGCATTTT. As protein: CASSFNSGAAMTQHF.

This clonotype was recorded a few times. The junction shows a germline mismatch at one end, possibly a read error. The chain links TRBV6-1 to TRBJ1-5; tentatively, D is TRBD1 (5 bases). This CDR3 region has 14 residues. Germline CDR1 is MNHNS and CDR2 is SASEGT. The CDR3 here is CASSGGAISQSQHF. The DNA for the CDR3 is TGTGCCAGCAGTGGGGGCGCGATTTCTCAGTCCCAGCATTTT.

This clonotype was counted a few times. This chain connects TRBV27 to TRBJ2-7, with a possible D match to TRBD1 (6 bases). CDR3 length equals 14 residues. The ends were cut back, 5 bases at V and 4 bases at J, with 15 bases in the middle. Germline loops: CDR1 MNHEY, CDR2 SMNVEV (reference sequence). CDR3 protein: CASSGRTAPYEQYF. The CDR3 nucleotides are TGTGCCAGCAGTGGCAGGACAGCGCCATACGAGCAGTACTTC.

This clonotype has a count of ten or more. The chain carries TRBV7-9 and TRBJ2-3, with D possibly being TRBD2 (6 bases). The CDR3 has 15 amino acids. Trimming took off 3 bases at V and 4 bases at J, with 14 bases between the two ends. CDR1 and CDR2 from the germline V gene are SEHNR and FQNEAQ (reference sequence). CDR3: CASSLARGSSDTQYF. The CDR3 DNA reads TGTGCCAGCAGCTTGGCGCGGGGATCCTCAGATACGCAGTATTTT.

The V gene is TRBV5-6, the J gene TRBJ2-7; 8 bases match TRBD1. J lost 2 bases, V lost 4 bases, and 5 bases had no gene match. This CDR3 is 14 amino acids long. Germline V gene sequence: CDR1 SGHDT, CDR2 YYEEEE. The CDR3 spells CASSGGQAAYEQYF. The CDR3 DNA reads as TGTGCCAGCAGCGGGGGACAGGCGGCCTACGAGCAGTACTTC.

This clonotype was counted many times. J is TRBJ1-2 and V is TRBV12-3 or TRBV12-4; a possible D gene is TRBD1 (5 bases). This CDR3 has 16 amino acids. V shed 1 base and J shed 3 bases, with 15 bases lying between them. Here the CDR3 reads CASSLGQGTWDYGYTF. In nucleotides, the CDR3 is TGTGCCAGCAGTTTAGGCCAGGGAACCTGGGACTATGGCTACACCTTC.

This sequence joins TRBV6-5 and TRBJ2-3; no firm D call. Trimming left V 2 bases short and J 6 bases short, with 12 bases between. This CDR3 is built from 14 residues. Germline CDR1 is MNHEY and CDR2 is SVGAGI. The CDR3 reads CASSYAAKLDTQYF. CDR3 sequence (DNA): TGTGCCAGCAGTTACGCGGCGAAACTGGATACGCAGTATTTT.

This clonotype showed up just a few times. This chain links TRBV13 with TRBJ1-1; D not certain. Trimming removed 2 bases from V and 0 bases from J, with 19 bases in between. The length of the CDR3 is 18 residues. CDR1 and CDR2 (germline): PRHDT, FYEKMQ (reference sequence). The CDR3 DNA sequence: TGTGCCAGCAGCTTACCTTTTTTGGGTGGGGATATGAACACTGAAGCTTTCTTT. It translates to CASSLPFLGGDMNTEAFF.